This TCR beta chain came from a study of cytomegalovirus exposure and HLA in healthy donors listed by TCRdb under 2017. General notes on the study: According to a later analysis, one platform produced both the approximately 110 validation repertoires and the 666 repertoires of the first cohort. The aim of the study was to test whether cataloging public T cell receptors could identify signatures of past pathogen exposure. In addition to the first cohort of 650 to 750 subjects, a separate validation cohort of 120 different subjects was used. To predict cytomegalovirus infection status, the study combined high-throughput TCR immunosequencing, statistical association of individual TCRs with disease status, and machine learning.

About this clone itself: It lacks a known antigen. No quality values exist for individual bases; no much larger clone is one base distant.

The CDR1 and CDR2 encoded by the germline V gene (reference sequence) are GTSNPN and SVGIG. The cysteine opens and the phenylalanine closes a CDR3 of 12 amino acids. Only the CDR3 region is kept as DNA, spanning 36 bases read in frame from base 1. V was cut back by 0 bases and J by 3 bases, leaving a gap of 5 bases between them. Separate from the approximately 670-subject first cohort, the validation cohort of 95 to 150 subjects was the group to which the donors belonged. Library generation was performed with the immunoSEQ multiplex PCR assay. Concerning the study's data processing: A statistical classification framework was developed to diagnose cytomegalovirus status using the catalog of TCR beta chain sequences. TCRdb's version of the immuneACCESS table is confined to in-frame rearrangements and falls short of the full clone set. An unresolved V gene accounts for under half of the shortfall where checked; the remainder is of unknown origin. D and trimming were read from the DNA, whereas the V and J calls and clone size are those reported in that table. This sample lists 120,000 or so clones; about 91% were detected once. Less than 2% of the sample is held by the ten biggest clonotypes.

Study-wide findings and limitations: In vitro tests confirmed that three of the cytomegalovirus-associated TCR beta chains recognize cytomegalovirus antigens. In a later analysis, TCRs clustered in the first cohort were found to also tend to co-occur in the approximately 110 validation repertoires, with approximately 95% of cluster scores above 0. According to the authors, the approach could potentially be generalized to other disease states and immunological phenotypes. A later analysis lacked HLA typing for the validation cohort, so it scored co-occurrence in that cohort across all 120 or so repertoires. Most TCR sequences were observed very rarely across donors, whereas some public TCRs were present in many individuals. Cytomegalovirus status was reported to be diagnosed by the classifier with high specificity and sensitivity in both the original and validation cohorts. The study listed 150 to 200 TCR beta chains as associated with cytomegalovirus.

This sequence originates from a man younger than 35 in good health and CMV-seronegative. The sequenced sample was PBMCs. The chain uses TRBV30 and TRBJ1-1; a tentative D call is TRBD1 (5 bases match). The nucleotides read TGTGCCTGGAGTGTACAGGACACTGAAGCTTTCTTT. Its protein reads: CAWSVQDTEAFF.